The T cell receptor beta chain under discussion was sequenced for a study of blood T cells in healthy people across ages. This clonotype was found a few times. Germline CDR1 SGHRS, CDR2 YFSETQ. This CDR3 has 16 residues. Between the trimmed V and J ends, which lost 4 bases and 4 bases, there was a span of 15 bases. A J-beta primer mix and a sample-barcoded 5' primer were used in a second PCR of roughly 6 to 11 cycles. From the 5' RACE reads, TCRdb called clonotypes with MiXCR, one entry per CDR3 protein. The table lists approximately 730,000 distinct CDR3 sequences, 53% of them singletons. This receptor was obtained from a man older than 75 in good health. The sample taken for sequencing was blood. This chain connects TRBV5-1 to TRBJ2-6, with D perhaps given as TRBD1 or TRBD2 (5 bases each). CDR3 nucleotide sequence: TGCGCCAGCAGCCAGAAGACGGGGACCGGGGCCAACGTCCTGACTTTC. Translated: CASSQKTGTGANVLTF.